These T cell receptor beta chains were read from a single sample in a study of blood T cell repertoires in COVID-19. Produced via immunoSEQ multiplex PCR; TCRdb's table is partial and in-frame only. The table includes around 140,000 clones, 80% to 90% detected once. What was sequenced was peripheral blood. Receptors originate from a man aged 45 to 65 with active COVID-19. Both conserved end residues are part of each CDR3. A D gene is named only where the DNA matches it firmly.

TRBV4-2,NA,CASSRDRSNTGELFF
TRBV19,TRBD1,CASSHNGQAYEQYF
TRBV19,NA,CASDRGRTGEQFF
TRBV7-9,TRBD1,CASSTDRVTGELFF
TRBV5-4,NA,CASSLVGFGYTEAFF
TRBV18,NA,CASSPGGDNSPLHF
TRBV4-3,TRBD2,CASSPLAGSTTSGELFF
TRBV15,NA,CATSGRGPHTDTQYF
TRBV11-2,NA,CASSLADTGELFF
TRBV6-1,TRBD2,CASSAQPGLVSGTGELFF
TRBV5-6,NA,CASSFVGGDEQFF
TRBV12-3/TRBV12-4,NA,CASSIGLETQYF
TRBV7-3,NA,CASSLGGAAFF
TRBV10-3,TRBD2,CAGSSGDTGELFF
TRBV7-2,TRBD2,CASSQTSGPRQYF
TRBV7-2,NA,CASSRRGKLFF
TRBV3-1/TRBV3-2,TRBD1,CASSLTSARGRDEQFF
TRBV5-4,TRBD1,CASSSSGTGPYNEQFF
TRBV7-3,TRBD1,CASSDRGQAGNTIYF
TRBV4-2,NA,CASSQGEGSEKLFF
TRBV6-5,NA,CASRTQGSNTIYF
TRBV6-5,TRBD1,CASSYRIRGRTYGYTF
TRBV28,NA,CASSFSSYEQYF
TRBV4-3,NA,CASSQDMRETQYF
TRBV9,NA,CASSVETSTGELFF
TRBV9,NA,CASSVGSSGNTIYF
TRBV4-1,TRBD2,CASSLTSGGAGDTQYF
TRBV4-3,NA,CASSQGGTTLTGELFF
TRBV7-9,NA,CASSSRGPYEQYF
TRBV13,NA,CASSLARNTEAFF
TRBV18,TRBD1,CASSRQGSQPQHF
TRBV19,NA,CASSTSGSTGELFF
TRBV11-2,TRBD2,CASSSPGTSGVNEQFF